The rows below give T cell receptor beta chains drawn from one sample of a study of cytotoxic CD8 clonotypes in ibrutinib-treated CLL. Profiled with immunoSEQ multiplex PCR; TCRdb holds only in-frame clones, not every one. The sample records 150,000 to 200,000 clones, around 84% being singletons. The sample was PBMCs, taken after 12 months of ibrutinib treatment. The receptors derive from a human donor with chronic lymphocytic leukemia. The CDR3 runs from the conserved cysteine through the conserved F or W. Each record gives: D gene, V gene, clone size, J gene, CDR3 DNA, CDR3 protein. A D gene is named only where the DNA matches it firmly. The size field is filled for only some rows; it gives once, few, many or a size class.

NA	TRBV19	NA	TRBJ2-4	TGTGCCAGTAGTAAAATGACAGGGAGGGGAGCCAAAAACATTCAGTACTTC	CASSKMTGRGAKNIQYF
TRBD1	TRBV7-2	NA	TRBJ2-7	TGTGCCAGCAGCTTACCACAGGGGGCCAACGAGCAGTACTTC	CASSLPQGANEQYF
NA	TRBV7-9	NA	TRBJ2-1	TGTGCCAGCAGCTTATCGGCGGGACGGAATATTGAGCAGTTCTTC	CASSLSAGRNIEQFF
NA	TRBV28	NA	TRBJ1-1	TGTGCCAGCAGGAGGGGCGGTCGGAACACTGAAGCTTTCTTT	CASRRGGRNTEAFF
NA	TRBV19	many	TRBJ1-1	TGTGCCAGTAGTATAAGGACGAACACTGAAGCTTTCTTT	CASSIRTNTEAFF
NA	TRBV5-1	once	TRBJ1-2	TGCGCCAGCAGCTTGGCCGGCCGGGGTTTCTATGGCTACACCTTC	CASSLAGRGFYGYTF
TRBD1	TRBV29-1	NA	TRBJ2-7	TGCAGCGTTTCACAGGGGGCCCAGTACGAGCAGTACTTC	CSVSQGAQYEQYF
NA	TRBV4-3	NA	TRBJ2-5	TGCGCCAGCAGCCAAGGGGCTGGGGGGCCAGAGACCCAGTACTTC	CASSQGAGGPETQYF
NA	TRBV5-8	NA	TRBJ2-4	TGTGCCAGCAGCTTGGTCGTCCCGGCTGGGGCCAAAAACATTCAGTACTTC	CASSLVVPAGAKNIQYF
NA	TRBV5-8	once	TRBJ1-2	TGTGCCAGCAGCTTGGTACGGTCGGGCGGAGCTAACTATGGCTACACCTTC	CASSLVRSGGANYGYTF
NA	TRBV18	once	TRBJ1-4	TGTGCCAGCTCACCGACCGCTGGGGAAAAACTGTTTTTT	CASSPTAGEKLFF
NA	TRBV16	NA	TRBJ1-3	TGTGCCAGCAGCCAATCTCAGGATAGTGGAAACACCATATATTTT	CASSQSQDSGNTIYF
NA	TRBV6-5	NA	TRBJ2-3	TGTGCCAGCAGCGCCGAGCGGGCGAGCACAGATACGCAGTATTTT	CASSAERASTDTQYF
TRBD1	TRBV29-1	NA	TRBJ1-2	TGCAGCGTCTTGATGAGGGACAGGGGATATGGCTACACCTTC	CSVLMRDRGYGYTF
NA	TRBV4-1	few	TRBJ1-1	TGCGCCACAGAGGGGCCTCGGGGCACTGAAGCTTTCTTT	CATEGPRGTEAFF
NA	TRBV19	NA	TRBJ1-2	TGTGCCAGTATGAGGGAAGCCTATGGCTACACCTTC	CASMREAYGYTF
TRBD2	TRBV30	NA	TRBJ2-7	TGTGCCTGGAGTGCGGGGGGGAGCTCCTACGAGCAGTACTTC	CAWSAGGSSYEQYF
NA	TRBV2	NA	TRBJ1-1	TGTGCCAGCAGGCCGGGACAAATCAACACTGAAGCTTTCTTT	CASRPGQINTEAFF
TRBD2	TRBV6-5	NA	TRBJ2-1	TGTGCCAGCAGTTATCTTGGCGGGGGTTACAATGAGCAGTTCTTC	CASSYLGGGYNEQFF
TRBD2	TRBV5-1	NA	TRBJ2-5	TGCGCCAGCAGCCCTGGGGGGGGTAGGGCAGAGACCCAGTACTTC	CASSPGGGRAETQYF
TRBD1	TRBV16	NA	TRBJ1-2	TGTGCCAGCAGCCAATCACAGGGGACTAACTATGGCTACACCTTC	CASSQSQGTNYGYTF
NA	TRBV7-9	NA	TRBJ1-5	TGTGCCAGCAGCTTAGACGACGGAATATATCAGCCCCAGCATTTT	CASSLDDGIYQPQHF
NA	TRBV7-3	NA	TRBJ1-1	TGCGCCAGCAGCCAAGACGGGCCCGGTTTTACTTTCTTT	CASSQDGPGFTFF
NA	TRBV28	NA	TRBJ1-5	TGTGCCAGCAGTTTCGACGAAAGCAATCAGCCCCAGCATTTT	CASSFDESNQPQHF
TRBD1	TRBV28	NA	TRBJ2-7	TGTGCCAGCAGGGGACAGGGAACAACCTACGAGCAGTACTTC	CASRGQGTTYEQYF
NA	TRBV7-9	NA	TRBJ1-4	TGTGCCAGCAGTTATGAAAAACTGTTTTTT	CASSYEKLFF
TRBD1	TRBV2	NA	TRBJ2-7	TGTGCCAGCGAGGACAGGACACCCTACGAGCAGTACTTC	CASEDRTPYEQYF
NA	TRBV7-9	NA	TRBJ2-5	TGTGCCAGCAGCCCCACCACCGGGGAGACCCAGTACTTC	CASSPTTGETQYF